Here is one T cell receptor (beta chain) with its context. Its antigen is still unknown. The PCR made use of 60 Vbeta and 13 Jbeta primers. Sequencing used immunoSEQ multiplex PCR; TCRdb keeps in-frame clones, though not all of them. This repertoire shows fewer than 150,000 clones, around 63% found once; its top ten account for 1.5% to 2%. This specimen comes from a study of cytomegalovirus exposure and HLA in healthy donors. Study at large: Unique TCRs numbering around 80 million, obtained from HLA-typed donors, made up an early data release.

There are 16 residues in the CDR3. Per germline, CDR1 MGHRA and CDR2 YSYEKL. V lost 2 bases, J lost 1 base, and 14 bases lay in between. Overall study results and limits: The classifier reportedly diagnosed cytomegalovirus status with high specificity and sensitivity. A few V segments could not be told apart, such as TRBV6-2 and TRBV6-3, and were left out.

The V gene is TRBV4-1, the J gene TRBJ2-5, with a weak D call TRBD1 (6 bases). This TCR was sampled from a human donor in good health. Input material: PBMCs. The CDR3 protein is CASSQMTGVRQETQYF. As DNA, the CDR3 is TGCGCCAGCAGCCAAATGACAGGAGTCCGCCAAGAGACCCAGTACTTC.